These 9 T cell receptor beta chains originate from one sample sequenced in a study of cytomegalovirus exposure and HLA in healthy donors. Both 60 Vbeta primers and 13 Jbeta primers went into the PCR. This table comes from immunoSEQ multiplex PCR, and its TCRdb copy is limited to in-frame clones, with some not included. Its table lists some 200,000 clones. The sample taken for sequencing was PBMCs. Source of these receptors: a girl aged 2 to 9 in good health and CMV-seropositive.

The rearrangement joins TRBV9 to TRBJ2-1; D gene ambiguous. The CDR3 loop spans 14 amino acids. V gave up 3 bases and J gave up 8 bases, with 15 bases separating them. The germline V gene encodes CDR1 SGDLS and CDR2 YYNGEE. CDR3 in amino acids: CASSAVVSADEQFF. In DNA form, the CDR3 reads TGTGCCAGCAGCGCAGTGGTTTCCGCGGATGAGCAGTTCTTC.

The genes are TRBV7-8 and TRBJ1-2, with unresolved D. CDR1 SGHVS and CDR2 FQNEAQ come from the germline V gene. The V gene lost 2 bases and the J gene lost 6 bases, with 13 bases spanning the gap. There are 14 residues in the CDR3. CDR3 in amino acids: CASSLTRGLNGYTF. The CDR3 DNA follows: TGTGCCAGCAGCTTAACGCGCGGATTAAATGGCTACACCTTC.

The chain uses TRBV7-6 and TRBJ2-7; 7 bases fit TRBD1. Per the germline V gene, CDR1 is SGHVS and CDR2 is FNYEAQ. The junction had 13 bases not matched to a gene; V was cut back by 5 bases and J by 6 bases. This CDR3 comprises 15 residues. The CDR3 coding sequence is TGTGCCAGCAGCCCTGCGACAGGGAGACTTGTCGAGCAGTACTTC. It specifies CASSPATGRLVEQYF. Complete variable domain (other parts from reference TRBV7-6 and TRBJ2-7): GAGVSQSPRYKVTKRGQDVALRCDPISGHVSLYWYRQALGQGPEFLTYFNYEAQQDKSGLPNDRFSAERPEGSISTLTIQRTEQRDSAMYRCASSPATGRLVEQYFGPGTRLTVT.

This sequence joins TRBV28 and TRBJ2-3; 9 positions match TRBD1. The V gene end was trimmed by 6 bases and the J gene end by 3 bases; junction bases not matched to a gene: 7. CDR1 is MDHEN, CDR2 SYDVKM, per germline. This CDR3 comprises 15 residues. The CDR3 reads CASSHGQGSTDTQYF. CDR3 sequence (DNA): TGTGCCAGCAGCCATGGACAGGGGTCGACAGATACGCAGTATTTT.

This sequence joins TRBV7-2 and TRBJ2-7; weak D call: TRBD1 (6 bases). This CDR3 region has 13 residues. Trimming took off 4 bases at V and 3 bases at J, with 10 bases between the two ends. The germline CDR1 and CDR2 sequences are SGHTA and FQGNSA. The CDR3 nucleotides are TGTGCCAGCAGCTCCCGAGGGGGCTACGAGCAGTACTTC. This encodes CASSSRGGYEQYF. The entire variable domain, with the rest obtained from reference TRBV7-2 and TRBJ2-7, is as follows: GAGVSQSPSNKVTEKGKDVELRCDPISGHTALYWYRQSLGQGLEFLIYFQGNSAPDKSGLPSDRFSAERTGGSVSTLTIQRTQQEDSAVYLCASSSRGGYEQYFGPGTRLTVT.

The gene calls are TRBV15 and TRBJ1-1, with 8 bases matching TRBD1. This CDR3 is built from 16 residues. Germline trimming cut 5 bases from V and 5 bases from J; bases unmatched to any gene: 13. CDR1 LNHNV and CDR2 YYDKDF come from the germline V gene (reference sequence). CDR3 coding DNA: TGTGCCACCAGCGGAAGATCCGGACAGGGTAAAACTGAAGCTTTCTTT. Translating it yields CATSGRSGQGKTEAFF.

The chain employs TRBV6-6 and TRBJ2-7, with 7 bases aligning to TRBD2. Trimming at V came to 7 bases and at J to 2 bases, leaving 8 bases not matched to a gene. CDR3 length equals 14 residues. Germline V CDR1 and CDR2: MNHNY, SVGAGI (reference sequence). The CDR3 bases are TGTGCCAGCAATATACGGGGGAGGGCCTACGAGCAGTACTTC. The encoded protein is CASNIRGRAYEQYF.

The chain joins TRBV11-2 to TRBJ1-1; D unclear. Per germline, CDR1 SGHAT and CDR2 FQNNGV. The CDR3 sequence is 13 residues long. The V and J ends lost 1 base and 7 bases respectively, with 10 bases between them. The CDR3 is CASSLVYSFEAFF. As DNA, the CDR3 is TGTGCCAGCAGCTTAGTTTATAGTTTTGAAGCTTTCTTT.

This rearrangement joins TRBV2 to TRBJ2-7, with 9 bases lining up with TRBD1. The germline V gene encodes CDR1 SNHLY and CDR2 FYNNEI. There are 15 residues in the CDR3. With 6 bases clipped from V and 0 bases from J, the junction kept 6 bases outside the gene matches. The CDR3 nucleotides read TGTGCCAGCAGACCCAGGACAGGGGACTCCTACGAGCAGTACTTC. This codes for CASRPRTGDSYEQYF.